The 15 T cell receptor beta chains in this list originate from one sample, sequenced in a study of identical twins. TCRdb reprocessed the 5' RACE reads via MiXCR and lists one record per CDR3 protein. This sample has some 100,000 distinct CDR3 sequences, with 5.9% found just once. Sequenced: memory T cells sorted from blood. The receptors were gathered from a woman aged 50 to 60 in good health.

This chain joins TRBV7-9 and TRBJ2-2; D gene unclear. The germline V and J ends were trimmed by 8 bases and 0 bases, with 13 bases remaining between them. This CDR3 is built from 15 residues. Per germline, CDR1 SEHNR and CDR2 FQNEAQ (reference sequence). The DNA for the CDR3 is TGTGCCAGCGGCCCATGGGGATCGAACACCGGGGAGCTGTTTTTT. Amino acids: CASGPWGSNTGELFF.

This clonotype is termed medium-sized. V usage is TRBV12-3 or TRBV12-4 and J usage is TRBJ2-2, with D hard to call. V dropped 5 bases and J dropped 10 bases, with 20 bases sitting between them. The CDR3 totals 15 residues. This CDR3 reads CASSPQQGHGPELFF. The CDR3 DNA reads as TGTGCCAGCAGTCCCCAGCAAGGGCATGGCCCGGAGCTGTTTTTT.

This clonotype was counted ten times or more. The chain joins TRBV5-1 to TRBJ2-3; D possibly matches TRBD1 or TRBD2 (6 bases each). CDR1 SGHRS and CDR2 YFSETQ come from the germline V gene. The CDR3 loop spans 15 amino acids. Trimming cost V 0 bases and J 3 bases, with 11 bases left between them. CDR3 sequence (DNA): TGCGCCAGCAGCTTGGCGGGGGCCGCAACAGATACGCAGTATTTT. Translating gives CASSLAGAATDTQYF.

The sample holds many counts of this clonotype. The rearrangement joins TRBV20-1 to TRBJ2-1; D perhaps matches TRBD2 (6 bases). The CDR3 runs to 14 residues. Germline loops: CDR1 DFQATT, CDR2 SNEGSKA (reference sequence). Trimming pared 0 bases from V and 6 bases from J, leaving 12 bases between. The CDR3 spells CSARDWLARNEQFF. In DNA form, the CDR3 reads TGCAGTGCTAGAGATTGGCTAGCGCGCAATGAGCAGTTCTTC.

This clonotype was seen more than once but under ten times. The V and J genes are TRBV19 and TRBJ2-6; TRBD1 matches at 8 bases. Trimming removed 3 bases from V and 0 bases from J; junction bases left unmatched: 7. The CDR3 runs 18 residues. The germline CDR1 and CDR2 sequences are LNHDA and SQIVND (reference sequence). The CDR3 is CASSIYPDRASGANVLTF. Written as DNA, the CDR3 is TGTGCCAGTAGTATCTACCCGGACAGGGCCTCTGGGGCCAACGTCCTGACTTTC. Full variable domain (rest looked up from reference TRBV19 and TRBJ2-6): DGGITQSPKYLFRKEGQNVTLSCEQNLNHDAMYWYRQDPGQGLRLIYYSQIVNDFQKGDIAEGYSVSREKKESFPLTVTSAQKNPTAFYLCASSIYPDRASGANVLTFGAGSRLTVL.

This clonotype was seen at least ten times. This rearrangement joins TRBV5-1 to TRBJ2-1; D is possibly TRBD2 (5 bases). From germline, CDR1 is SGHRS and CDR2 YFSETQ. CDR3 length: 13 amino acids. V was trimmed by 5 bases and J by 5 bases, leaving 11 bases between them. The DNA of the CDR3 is TGCGCCAGCAGTAGCGCTATCAACAATGAGCAGTTCTTC. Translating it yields CASSSAINNEQFF. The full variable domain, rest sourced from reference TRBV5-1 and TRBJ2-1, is KAGVTQTPRYLIKTRGQQVTLSCSPISGHRSVSWYQQTPGQGLQFLFEYFSETQRNKGNFPGRFSGRQFSNSRSEMNVSTLELGDSALYLCASSSAINNEQFFGPGTRLTVL.

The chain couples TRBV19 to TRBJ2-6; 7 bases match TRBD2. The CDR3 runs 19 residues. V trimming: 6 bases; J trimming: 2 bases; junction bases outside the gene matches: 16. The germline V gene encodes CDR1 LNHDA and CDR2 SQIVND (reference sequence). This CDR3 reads CASRKGGELSPAGANVLTF. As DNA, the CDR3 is TGTGCCAGTAGAAAGGGAGGGGAGTTGTCACCGGCTGGGGCCAACGTCCTGACTTTC. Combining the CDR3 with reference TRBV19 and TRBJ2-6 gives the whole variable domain DGGITQSPKYLFRKEGQNVTLSCEQNLNHDAMYWYRQDPGQGLRLIYYSQIVNDFQKGDIAEGYSVSREKKESFPLTVTSAQKNPTAFYLCASRKGGELSPAGANVLTFGAGSRLTVL.

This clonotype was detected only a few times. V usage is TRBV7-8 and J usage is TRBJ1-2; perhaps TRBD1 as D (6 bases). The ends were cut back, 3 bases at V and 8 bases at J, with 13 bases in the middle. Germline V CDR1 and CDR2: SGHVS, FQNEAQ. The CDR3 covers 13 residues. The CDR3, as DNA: TGTGCCAGCAGCTTTGAGGACAGAGGCGGCTACACCTTC. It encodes CASSFEDRGGYTF.

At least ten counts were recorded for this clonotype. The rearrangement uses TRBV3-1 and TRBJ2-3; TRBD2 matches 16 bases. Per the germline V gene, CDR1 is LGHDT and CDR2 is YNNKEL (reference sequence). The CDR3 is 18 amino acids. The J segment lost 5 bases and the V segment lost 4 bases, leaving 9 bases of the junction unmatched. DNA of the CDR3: TGTGCCAGCAGCCGGACCGGGACTAGCGGGAGGGCGGGAGATACGCAGTATTTT. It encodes CASSRTGTSGRAGDTQYF.

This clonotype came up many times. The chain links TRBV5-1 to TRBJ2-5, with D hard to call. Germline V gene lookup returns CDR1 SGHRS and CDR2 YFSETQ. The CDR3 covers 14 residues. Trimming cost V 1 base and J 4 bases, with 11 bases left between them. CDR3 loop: CASSLYGQPETQYF. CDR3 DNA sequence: TGCGCCAGCAGCTTGTACGGCCAACCAGAGACCCAGTACTTC.

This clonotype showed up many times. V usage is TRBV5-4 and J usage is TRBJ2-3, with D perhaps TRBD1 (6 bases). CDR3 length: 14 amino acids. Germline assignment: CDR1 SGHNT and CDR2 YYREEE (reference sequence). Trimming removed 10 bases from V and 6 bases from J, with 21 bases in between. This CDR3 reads CAVRADPGDDTQYF. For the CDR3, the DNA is TGTGCCGTAAGAGCGGACCCAGGGGACGATACGCAGTATTTT.

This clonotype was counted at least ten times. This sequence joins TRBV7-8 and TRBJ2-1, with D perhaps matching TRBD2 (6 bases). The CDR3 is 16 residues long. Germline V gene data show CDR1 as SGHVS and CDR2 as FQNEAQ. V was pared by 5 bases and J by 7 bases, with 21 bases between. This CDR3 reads CASSDLLGRGVNEQFF. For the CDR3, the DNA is TGTGCCAGCAGCGACCTCCTAGGACGCGGGGTAAATGAGCAGTTCTTC.

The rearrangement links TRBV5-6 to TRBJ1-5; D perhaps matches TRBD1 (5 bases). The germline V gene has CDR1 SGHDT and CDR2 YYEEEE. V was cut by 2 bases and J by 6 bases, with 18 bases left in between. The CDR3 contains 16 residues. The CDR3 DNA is TGTGCCAGCAGCTTAGGGGTGGGATCTTCGGGTCAGCCCCAGCATTTT. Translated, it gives CASSLGVGSSGQPQHF.

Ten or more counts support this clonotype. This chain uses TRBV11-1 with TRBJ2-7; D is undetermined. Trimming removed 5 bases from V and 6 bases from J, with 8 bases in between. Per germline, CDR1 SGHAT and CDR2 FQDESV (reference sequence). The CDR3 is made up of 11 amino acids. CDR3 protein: CASSPRREQYF. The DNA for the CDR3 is TGTGCCAGCAGCCCCAGACGCGAGCAGTACTTC.

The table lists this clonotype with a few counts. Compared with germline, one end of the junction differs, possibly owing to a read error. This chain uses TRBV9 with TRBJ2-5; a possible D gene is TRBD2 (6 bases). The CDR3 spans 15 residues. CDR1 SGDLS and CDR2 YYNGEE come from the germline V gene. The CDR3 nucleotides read TGTTCCAGCAGCCCAATGGAGGGAGTCTGGGAGACCCAGTACTTC. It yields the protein CSSSPMEGVWETQYF.